This T cell receptor (beta chain) is from a study of Ad26.COV2.S vaccination and SARS-CoV-2 variants. Regarding treatment: 19 received Ad26.COV2.S at low or high dose, single or two shots; roughly 5 received placebo; per-sample allocation not given. On day 63 after the first injection, vaccine and placebo recipients gave samples. Here immunoSEQ multiplex PCR was the method, and the copy in TCRdb shows in-frame clones only, minus some. Counted here are 300,000 to 500,000 clones, approximately 86% occurring once; the ten biggest clones make up 3.5%. V lost 2 bases and J 4 bases, leaving 2 bases between the germline ends. CDR3 length: 11 amino acids. Germline assignment: CDR1 SGHDT and CDR2 YYEEEE.

This receptor was taken from a person aged 18-60 years who received the Ad26.COV2.S COVID-19 vaccine or a placebo. This chain uses TRBV5-6 with TRBJ2-3; D is undetermined. The source material was peripheral blood, sampled in a trial of Ad26.COV2.S vaccine versus placebo. The CDR3: CASSLSDTQYF. For the CDR3, the DNA is TGTGCCAGCAGCTTATCAGATACGCAGTATTTT.